This TCR beta chain was captured in a study of cytomegalovirus exposure and HLA in healthy donors. Study-wide points: Later analysis reportedly placed an Asian-associated ancestry cluster below the approximately 680-donor mean in N-insertions. Most CMV-associated TCR beta chains appeared HLA-restricted in a later analysis.

Use of 60 Vbeta and 13 Jbeta primers characterized the PCR. Produced via immunoSEQ multiplex PCR; TCRdb's table is partial and in-frame only. This table holds over 150,000 clones, less than 85% found once. Deletions cut 5 bases from V and 1 base from J, with 7 bases between. This CDR3 comprises 13 residues. CDR1 is MNHEY and CDR2 is SMNVEV in the germline V gene (reference sequence). This clone appeared a single time. Its specificity is not known. Other DNA sequences from this sample encode an identical CDR3 as well. The chain employs TRBV27 and TRBJ2-3, with D unresolved. The sequencing sample was made of PBMCs. The TCR was taken from a man aged 55 to 70 in good health and CMV-seronegative. CDR3 in DNA: TGTGCCAGCAGTCCCCGCGGCACAGATACGCAGTATTTT. Translating it yields CASSPRGTDTQYF.